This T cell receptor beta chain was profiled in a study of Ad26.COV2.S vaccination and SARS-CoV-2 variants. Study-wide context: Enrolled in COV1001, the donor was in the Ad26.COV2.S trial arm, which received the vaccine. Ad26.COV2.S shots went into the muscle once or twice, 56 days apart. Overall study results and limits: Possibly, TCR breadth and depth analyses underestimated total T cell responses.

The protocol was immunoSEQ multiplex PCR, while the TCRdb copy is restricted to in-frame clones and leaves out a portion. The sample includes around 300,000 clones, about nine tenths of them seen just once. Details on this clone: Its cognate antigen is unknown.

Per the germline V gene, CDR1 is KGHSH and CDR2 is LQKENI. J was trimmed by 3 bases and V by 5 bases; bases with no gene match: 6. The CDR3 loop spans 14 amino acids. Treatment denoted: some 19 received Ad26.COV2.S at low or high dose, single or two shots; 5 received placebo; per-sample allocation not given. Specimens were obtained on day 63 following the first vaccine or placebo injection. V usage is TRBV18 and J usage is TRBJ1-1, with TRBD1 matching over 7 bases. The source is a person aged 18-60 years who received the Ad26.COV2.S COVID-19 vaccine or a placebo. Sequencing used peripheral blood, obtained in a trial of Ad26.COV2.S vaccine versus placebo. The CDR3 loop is CASSDRVGDTEAFF. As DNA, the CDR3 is TGTGCCAGCTCAGACAGGGTCGGAGACACTGAAGCTTTCTTT.